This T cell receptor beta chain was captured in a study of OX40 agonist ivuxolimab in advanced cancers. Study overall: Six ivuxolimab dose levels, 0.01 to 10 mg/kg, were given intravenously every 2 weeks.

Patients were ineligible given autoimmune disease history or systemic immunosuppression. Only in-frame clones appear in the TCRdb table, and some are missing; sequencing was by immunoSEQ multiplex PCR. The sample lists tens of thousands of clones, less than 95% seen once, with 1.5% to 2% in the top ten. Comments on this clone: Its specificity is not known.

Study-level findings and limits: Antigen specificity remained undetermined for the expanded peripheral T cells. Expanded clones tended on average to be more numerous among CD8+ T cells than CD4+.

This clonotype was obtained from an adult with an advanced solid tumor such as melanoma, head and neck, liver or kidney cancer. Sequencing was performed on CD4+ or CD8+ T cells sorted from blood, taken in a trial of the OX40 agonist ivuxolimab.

The CDR3 DNA sequence: TGTGCCAGCAGCGTCGGACTAGCTTCCGACAATGAGCAGTTCTTC. It is translated as CASSVGLASDNEQFF. V is TRBV9 and J is TRBJ2-1, with TRBD2 identical over 8 bases. Germline V gives CDR1 SGDLS, CDR2 YYNGEE. After removal of 2 bases from V and 5 bases from J, the junction contained 6 bases not matched to a gene. CDR3 size: 15 residues.